This TCR beta chain stems from a study of blood T cell repertoires in COVID-19. How the authors handled the data: Estimated nucleated cell counts came from reference gene primer amplification. Sequencing used immunoSEQ multiplex PCR; TCRdb keeps in-frame clones, though not all of them. That table supplies the V and J calls and clone size; D and trimming were determined from the DNA. The table shows some 160,000 clones, with approximately 91% occurring only once. CDR1 and CDR2 (germline): GTSNPN, SVGIG (reference sequence). Trimming removed 4 bases from V and 3 bases from J, with 24 bases in between. The CDR3 length is 17 residues.

The source material was peripheral blood. This receptor was taken from a man aged 18 to 30 with acute or convalescent COVID-19. The chain has TRBV30 and TRBJ1-1; D is possibly TRBD1 (5 bases). The CDR3 is CAWIRLRVGYWDTEAFF. CDR3 DNA sequence: TGTGCCTGGATCCGCCTCAGGGTGGGGTATTGGGACACTGAAGCTTTCTTT. The full variable domain, rest sourced from reference TRBV30 and TRBJ1-1, is SQTIHQWPATLVQPVGSPLSLECTVEGTSNPNLYWYRQAAGRGLQLLFYSVGIGQISSEVPQNLSASRPQDRQFILSSKKLLLSDSGFYLCAWIRLRVGYWDTEAFFGQGTRLTVV.